This passage covers 22 T cell receptor beta chains from one sample sequenced in a study of cytomegalovirus exposure and HLA in healthy donors. The study ran its PCR with 60 Vbeta and 13 Jbeta primers. Libraries were prepared by immunoSEQ multiplex PCR; TCRdb keeps only in-frame clonotypes and omits some of them. This sample yields 170,000 or so clones, of which around 77% are seen a single time; 1.5% to 2% belongs to the top ten. The specimen sequenced was PBMCs. The receptors were sampled from a woman between 25 and 40 years old in good health and CMV-seronegative.

This chain joins TRBV6-5 and TRBJ1-2; D perhaps matches TRBD1 (5 bases). Germline CDR1 MNHEY, CDR2 SVGAGI. This CDR3 spans 14 amino acids. Trimming left V 3 bases short and J 5 bases short, with 13 bases between. DNA for the CDR3: TGTGCCAGCAGTTATCAGGGCAGGGCGTATGGCTACACCTTC. Amino acids: CASSYQGRAYGYTF.

This chain connects TRBV4-1 to TRBJ2-1, with 9 nucleotides matching TRBD1. With V trimmed by 4 bases and J by 2 bases, 3 bases remained unmatched. CDR3 length equals 15 residues. Per germline, CDR1 MGHRA and CDR2 YSYEKL. Written as DNA, the CDR3 is TGCGCCAGCAGCCTCGGGACAGGGCCCTACAATGAGCAGTTCTTC. This codes for CASSLGTGPYNEQFF.

This chain uses TRBV19 with TRBJ1-2; TRBD1 aligns across 7 bases. CDR1 LNHDA and CDR2 SQIVND come from the germline V gene (reference sequence). This CDR3 is 13 amino acids long. The V and J ends lost 6 bases and 8 bases, in that order; junction bases with no gene match: 9. The CDR3 DNA reads as TGTGCCAGTAGCCTAGGACAGGTAGAGGGCTACACCTTC. Translating gives CASSLGQVEGYTF.

CDR3 residues: CASSEAGSYGYTF. The CDR3 region has the DNA TGTGCCAGCAGTGAGGCAGGGTCCTATGGCTACACCTTC. The rearrangement joins TRBV2 to TRBJ1-2; maybe TRBD1 (5 bases). This CDR3 has 13 residues. Germline-derived CDR1 and CDR2 are SNHLY and FYNNEI. Trimming cost V 3 bases and J 4 bases, with 9 bases left between them.

J is TRBJ2-7 and V is TRBV7-3; D is unresolved. From germline, CDR1 is SGHTA and CDR2 FQGTGA. Trimming pared 2 bases from V and 9 bases from J, leaving 11 bases between. This CDR3 contains 12 residues. Here the CDR3 DNA reads TGTGCCAGCAGCTTATCATCCGGTCGGCAGTACTTC. As protein: CASSLSSGRQYF.

Written as DNA, the CDR3 is TGTGCCAGTCGAAAACCCGGACAGCCTAACTATGGCTACACCTTC. It codes for CASRKPGQPNYGYTF. This chain joins TRBV19 and TRBJ1-2; possible D gene TRBD1, 6 bases. In germline, CDR1 is LNHDA, CDR2 SQIVND (reference sequence). The V end lost 8 bases, the J end lost 0 bases, and 16 bases lay between the germline ends. The CDR3 length is 15 residues.

This clone was observed a handful of times. This chain uses TRBV5-1 with TRBJ2-3; 8 bases line up with TRBD1. Germline CDR1 is SGHRS and CDR2 is YFSETQ. With V trimmed by 4 bases and J by 11 bases, 12 bases remained unmatched. The CDR3 contains 14 residues. The chain's CDR3 is CASSPQGALSMQYF. For the CDR3, the DNA is TGCGCCAGCAGCCCGCAGGGGGCGCTGAGTATGCAGTATTTT. Filled out from reference TRBV5-1 and TRBJ2-3, the complete variable domain reads KAGVTQTPRYLIKTRGQQVTLSCSPISGHRSVSWYQQTPGQGLQFLFEYFSETQRNKGNFPGRFSGRQFSNSRSEMNVSTLELGDSALYLCASSPQGALSMQYFGPGTRLTVL.

V is TRBV29-1 and J is TRBJ2-3; 8 nucleotides agree with TRBD2. The J segment lost 0 bases and the V segment lost 1 base, leaving 3 bases of the junction unmatched. The V gene's germline CDR1 is SQVTM and CDR2 ANQGSEA. This CDR3 has 15 amino acids. As DNA, the CDR3 is TGCAGCGTTGAAGGGCCTAGCGGGAGCACAGATACGCAGTATTTT. It codes for CSVEGPSGSTDTQYF.

This CDR3 reads CASNWRISSYNEQFF. The CDR3 coding sequence is TGTGCCAGCAATTGGCGGATAAGCTCCTACAATGAGCAGTTCTTC. The chain uses TRBV27 and TRBJ2-1; D gene ambiguous. Trimming removed 7 bases at V and 0 bases at J, with 13 bases between. The germline V gene has CDR1 MNHEY and CDR2 SMNVEV (reference sequence). This CDR3 has 15 amino acids.

The V gene is TRBV6-5, the J gene TRBJ1-2; D gene ambiguous. Germline V gene sequence: CDR1 MNHEY, CDR2 SVGAGI. CDR3 size: 12 residues. Trimming stripped 2 bases from V and 9 bases from J, with 10 bases between. The CDR3 region has the DNA TGTGCCAGCAGTTACGAGAGGGCGCGCTACACCTTC. As protein: CASSYERARYTF.

To note about this clone: The junction departs from the called germline gene at one end, perhaps through a read error. J is TRBJ1-3 and V is TRBV5-1; weak D call: TRBD1 (5 bases). Germline CDR1 is SGHRS and CDR2 is YFSETQ. This CDR3 contains 15 residues. The CDR3 spells CASSFSGSSGSTIYF. The CDR3 DNA sequence: TGCGCCAGCAGCTTCTCAGGGTCCTCTGGAAGCACCATATATTTT.

The chain joins TRBV7-9 to TRBJ2-7, with D perhaps TRBD1 (6 bases). The germline gives CDR1 SEHNR, CDR2 FQNEAQ (reference sequence). The length of the CDR3 is 14 residues. Between the trimmed V and J ends, which lost 0 bases and 2 bases, there was a span of 8 bases. The CDR3 nucleotides are TGTGCCAGCAGCTTAGCGGGACACCCCTACGAGCAGTACTTC. This encodes CASSLAGHPYEQYF.

The chain is built from TRBV19 and TRBJ2-1; no definite D call. V was clipped by 1 base and J by 4 bases, with 8 bases between them. The germline V gene encodes CDR1 LNHDA and CDR2 SQIVND (reference sequence). The CDR3 is 14 amino acids. This CDR3 reads CASSIATTYNEQFF. In DNA form, the CDR3 reads TGTGCCAGTAGTATAGCGACAACTTACAATGAGCAGTTCTTC.

J is TRBJ1-1 and V is TRBV4-2, with TRBD1 identical over 8 bases. The ends lost 1 base at V and 8 bases at J; junction bases unmatched: 9. The CDR3 is 15 amino acids. Germline V CDR1 and CDR2: LGHNA, YNFKEQ. The CDR3 sequence: CASSQGDGQGSEAFF. The CDR3 DNA reads as TGTGCCAGCAGCCAAGGGGATGGACAGGGCAGCGAAGCTTTCTTT.

This clone was detected once. The chain carries TRBV19 and TRBJ1-5, with D perhaps TRBD1 (5 bases). The V gene lost 1 base and the J gene lost 4 bases, with 11 bases spanning the gap. The CDR3 totals 15 residues. Germline-derived CDR1 and CDR2 are LNHDA and SQIVND (reference sequence). The CDR3 coding sequence is TGTGCCAGTAGTATAGCAGGGTTTTTAAATCAGCCCCAGCATTTT. Translated, it gives CASSIAGFLNQPQHF.

DNA for the CDR3: TGTGCCAGCAGCTCGGACTACAGCACAGATACGCAGTATTTT. It encodes CASSSDYSTDTQYF. The chain links TRBV13 to TRBJ2-3; perhaps TRBD2 as D (6 bases). Per the germline V gene, CDR1 is PRHDT and CDR2 is FYEKMQ (reference sequence). V shed 4 bases and J shed 0 bases, with 8 bases lying between them. The CDR3 runs to 14 residues.

This chain connects TRBV28 to TRBJ2-7; 9 bases map to TRBD1. V lost 4 bases, J lost 7 bases, and 5 bases stayed unmatched. The CDR3 sequence is 13 residues long. The germline V gene encodes CDR1 MDHEN and CDR2 SYDVKM. CDR3 sequence: CASSSTGGREQYF. CDR3 nucleotide sequence: TGTGCCAGCAGTTCGACAGGGGGGAGAGAGCAGTACTTC. Variable domain in full (rest from reference TRBV28 and TRBJ2-7): DVKVTQSSRYLVKRTGEKVFLECVQDMDHENMFWYRQDPGLGLRLIYFSYDVKMKEKGDIPEGYSVSREKKERFSLILESASTNQTSMYLCASSSTGGREQYFGPGTRLTVT.

This chain connects TRBV19 to TRBJ1-5, with a weak D call TRBD1 (6 bases). V lost 10 bases and J 6 bases, leaving 16 bases between the germline ends. The CDR3 is made up of 13 amino acids. Germline assignment: CDR1 LNHDA and CDR2 SQIVND (reference sequence). CDR3 in amino acids: CATMDSSVQPQHF. The CDR3 bases are TGTGCCACCATGGACAGTTCGGTTCAGCCCCAGCATTTT.

The V call is TRBV18, the J call TRBJ1-1; D perhaps matches TRBD1 (6 bases). Germline CDR1 reads KGHSH; CDR2 reads LQKENI. Trimming took off 4 bases at V and 6 bases at J, with 9 bases between the two ends. The CDR3 runs 12 residues. In DNA form, the CDR3 reads TGTGCCAGCTCACGGACAGTTCCTGAAGCTTTCTTT. This codes for CASSRTVPEAFF. Variable domain in full (rest from reference TRBV18 and TRBJ1-1): NAGVMQNPRHLVRRRGQEARLRCSPMKGHSHVYWYRQLPEEGLKFMVYLQKENIIDESGMPKERFSAEFPKEGPSILRIQQVVRGDSAAYFCASSRTVPEAFFGQGTRLTVV.

The chain has TRBV7-9 and TRBJ1-2; D unclear. V shed 3 bases and J shed 8 bases, with 10 bases lying between them. The germline V gene has CDR1 SEHNR and CDR2 FQNEAQ (reference sequence). CDR3 length: 12 amino acids. CDR3 bases: TGTGCCAGCAGCTTTGACGGGGAAGGCTACACCTTC. Amino acids: CASSFDGEGYTF.

About this clone itself: An end of the junction does not agree with germline; a read error may underlie this. The rearrangement joins TRBV7-7 to TRBJ2-3, with 8 bases matching TRBD2. Per the germline V gene, CDR1 is SSHAT and CDR2 is FNYEAQ (reference sequence). The CDR3 consists of 16 residues. In DNA, the CDR3 is TGTGCTAGCAGCCTCAATCCGGGACTAGTTGGAGATACGCAGTATTTT. It encodes CASSLNPGLVGDTQYF. Full variable domain (missing parts from reference TRBV7-7 and TRBJ2-3): GAGVSQSPRYKVTKRGQDVTLRCDPISSHATLYWYQQALGQGPEFLTYFNYEAQPDKSGLPSDRFSAERPEGSISTLTIQRTEQRDSAMYRCASSLNPGLVGDTQYFGPGTRLTVL.

This chain connects TRBV4-1 to TRBJ2-3; 10 bases fit TRBD2. The CDR3 sequence is 18 residues long. Per the germline V gene, CDR1 is MGHRA and CDR2 is YSYEKL. V lost 1 base to trimming and J lost 2 bases; unmatched junction nucleotides: 9. CDR3 loop: CASSQVLAGEGYTDTQYF. CDR3 in DNA: TGCGCCAGCAGCCAAGTCCTAGCGGGAGAGGGGTACACAGATACGCAGTATTTT.